One TCR beta chain is described in this entry. V dropped 3 bases and J dropped 4 bases, with 13 bases sitting between them. The germline V gene has CDR1 MNHEY and CDR2 SVGAGI. The CDR3 covers 14 residues. The data are from a study of T cell changes during pregnancy in multiple sclerosis. Profiling relied on immunoSEQ multiplex PCR, and the TCRdb table lists in-frame clones only, not all of them. Here the sample spans about 59,000 clones, approximately 94% being singletons. This chain uses TRBV6-5 with TRBJ2-7, with D perhaps TRBD1 (6 bases). This clonotype was sampled from a female donor with multiple sclerosis, enrolled in a pregnancy study. Sequences were derived from CD8+ T cells from peripheral blood mononuclear cells, sampled after pregnancy. CDR3: CASSYAGQTYEQYF. CDR3 DNA: TGTGCCAGCAGTTATGCTGGACAGACTTACGAGCAGTACTTC.